This T cell receptor (beta chain) originates from a study of T cell repertoires in cytomegalovirus infection. Study at large: HLA-C-restricted CMV epitopes, recently identified, and well-studied HLA-B-restricted ones were used by the study.

TCRdb re-derived calls from the reads in MiXCR, one entry per CDR3 protein. The repertoire consists of 250,000 to 300,000 distinct CDR3 sequences, with about 20% occurring once and the leading ten covering under 25%. Whole-study results and caveats: It was HLA-C-restricted CMV-specific TCR beta clonotypes that dominated the response ex vivo.

Points on this clonotype: The antigen is not known.

V was cut by 4 bases and J by 2 bases, with 12 bases left in between. The CDR3 has 15 residues. CDR1 is MGHDK, CDR2 SYGVNS, per germline. The TCR comes from a human donor in good health (CMV status not recorded). Some clones in this sample may be carry-over from other donors' samples. V and J are TRBV25-1 and TRBJ2-4, with D possibly TRBD1 on 6 matching bases. The sample consisted of cultured PBMCs, taken from culture after CMV antigen stimulation. CDR3 sequence: CASSADRNPKNIQYF. CDR3 in DNA: TGTGCCAGCAGTGCGGACAGAAATCCCAAAAACATTCAGTACTTC.